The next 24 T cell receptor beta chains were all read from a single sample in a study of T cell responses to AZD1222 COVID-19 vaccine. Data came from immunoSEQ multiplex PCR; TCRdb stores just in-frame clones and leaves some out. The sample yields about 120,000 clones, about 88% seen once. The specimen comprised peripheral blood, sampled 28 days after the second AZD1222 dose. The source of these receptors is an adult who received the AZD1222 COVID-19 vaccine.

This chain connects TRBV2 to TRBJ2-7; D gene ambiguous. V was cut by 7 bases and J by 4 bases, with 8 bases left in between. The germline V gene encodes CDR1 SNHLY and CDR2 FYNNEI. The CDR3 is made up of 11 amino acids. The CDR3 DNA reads TGTGCCAGCAAGGGCGCTTACGAGCAGTACTTC. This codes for CASKGAYEQYF.

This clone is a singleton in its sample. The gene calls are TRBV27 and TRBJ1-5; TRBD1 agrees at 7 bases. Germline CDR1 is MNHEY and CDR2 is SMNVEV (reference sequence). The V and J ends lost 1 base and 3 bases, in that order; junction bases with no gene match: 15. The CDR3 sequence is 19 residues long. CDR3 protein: CASSLWVKDRFPFNQPQHF. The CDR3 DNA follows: TGTGCCAGCAGTTTATGGGTCAAGGACAGGTTCCCCTTCAATCAGCCCCAGCATTTT.

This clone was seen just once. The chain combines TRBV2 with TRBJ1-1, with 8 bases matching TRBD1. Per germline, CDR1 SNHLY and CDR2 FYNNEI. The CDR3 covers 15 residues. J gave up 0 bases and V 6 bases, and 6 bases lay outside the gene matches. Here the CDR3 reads CASRRQGNLNTEAFF. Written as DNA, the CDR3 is TGTGCCAGCAGACGACAGGGGAATCTGAACACTGAAGCTTTCTTT.

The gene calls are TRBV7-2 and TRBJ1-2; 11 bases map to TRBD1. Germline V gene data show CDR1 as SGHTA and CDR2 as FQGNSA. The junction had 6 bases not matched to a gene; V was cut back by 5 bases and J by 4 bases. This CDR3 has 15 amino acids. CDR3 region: CASSPDRGPGYGYTF. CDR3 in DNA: TGTGCCAGCAGCCCGGACAGGGGGCCTGGCTATGGCTACACCTTC.

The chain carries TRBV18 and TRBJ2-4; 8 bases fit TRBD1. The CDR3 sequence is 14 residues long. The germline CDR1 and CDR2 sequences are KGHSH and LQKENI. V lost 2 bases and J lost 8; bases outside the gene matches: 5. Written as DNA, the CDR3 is TGTGCCAGCTCACCAGGGACAGGCACGGACATTCAGTACTTC. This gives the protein CASSPGTGTDIQYF.

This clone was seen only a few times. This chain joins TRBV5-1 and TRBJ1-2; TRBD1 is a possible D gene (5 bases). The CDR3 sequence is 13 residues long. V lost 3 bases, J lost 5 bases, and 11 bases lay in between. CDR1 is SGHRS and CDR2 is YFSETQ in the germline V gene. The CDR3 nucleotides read TGCGCCAGCAGCTCGGCCGGGACTTATGGCTACACCTTC. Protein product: CASSSAGTYGYTF.

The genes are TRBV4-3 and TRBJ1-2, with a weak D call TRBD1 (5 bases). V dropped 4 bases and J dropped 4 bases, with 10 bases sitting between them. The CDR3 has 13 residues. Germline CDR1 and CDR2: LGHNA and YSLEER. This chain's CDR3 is CASSRGTGYGYTF. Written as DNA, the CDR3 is TGCGCCAGCAGCCGGGGGACGGGCTATGGCTACACCTTC.

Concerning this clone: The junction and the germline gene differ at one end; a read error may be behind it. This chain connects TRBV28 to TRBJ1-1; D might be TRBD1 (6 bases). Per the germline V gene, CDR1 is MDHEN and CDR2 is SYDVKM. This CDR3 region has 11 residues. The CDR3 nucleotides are TGCGTGGGCAGGGGGAACACTGAAGCTTTCTTT. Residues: CVGRGNTEAFF. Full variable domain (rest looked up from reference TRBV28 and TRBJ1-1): DVKVTQSSRYLVKRTGEKVFLECVQDMDHENMFWYRQDPGLGLRLIYFSYDVKMKEKGDIPEGYSVSREKKERFSLILESASTNQTSMYLCVGRGNTEAFFGQGTRLTVV.

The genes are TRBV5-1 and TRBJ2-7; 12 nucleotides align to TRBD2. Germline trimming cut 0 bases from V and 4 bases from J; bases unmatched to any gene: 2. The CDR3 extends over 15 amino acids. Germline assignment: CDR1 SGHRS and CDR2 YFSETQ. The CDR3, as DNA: TGCGCCAGCAGCTTGGGGACTAGCGGGGCTTACGAGCAGTACTTC. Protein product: CASSLGTSGAYEQYF.

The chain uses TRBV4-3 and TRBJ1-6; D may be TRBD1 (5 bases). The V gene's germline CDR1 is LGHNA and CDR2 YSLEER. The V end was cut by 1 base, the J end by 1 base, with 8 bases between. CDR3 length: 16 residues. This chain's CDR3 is CASSQGGGSYNSPLHF. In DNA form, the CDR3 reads TGCGCCAGCAGCCAAGGGGGGGGGTCCTATAATTCACCCCTCCACTTT.

The CDR3 DNA reads as TGTGCCAGCAGTTCTCTCGGGACACATTCCTACGAGCAGTACTTC. Protein sequence: CASSSLGTHSYEQYF. This chain joins TRBV7-2 and TRBJ2-7; D is possibly TRBD1 (6 bases). The length of the CDR3 is 15 residues. Looked up from germline, CDR1 is SGHTA and CDR2 is FQGNSA. Trimming stripped 6 bases from V and 1 base from J, with 16 bases between.

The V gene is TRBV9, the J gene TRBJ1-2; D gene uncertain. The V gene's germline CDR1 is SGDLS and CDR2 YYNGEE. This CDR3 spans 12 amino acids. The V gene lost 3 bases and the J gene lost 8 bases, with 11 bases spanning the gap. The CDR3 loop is CASSAEGGGYTF. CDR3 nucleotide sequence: TGTGCCAGCAGCGCGGAGGGAGGGGGCTACACCTTC.

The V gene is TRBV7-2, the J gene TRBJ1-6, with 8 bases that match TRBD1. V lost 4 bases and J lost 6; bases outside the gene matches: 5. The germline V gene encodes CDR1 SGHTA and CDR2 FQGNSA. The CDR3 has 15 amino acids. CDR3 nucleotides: TGTGCCAGCAGCTCAAGGACAGGGTCTAATTCACCCCTCCACTTT. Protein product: CASSSRTGSNSPLHF.

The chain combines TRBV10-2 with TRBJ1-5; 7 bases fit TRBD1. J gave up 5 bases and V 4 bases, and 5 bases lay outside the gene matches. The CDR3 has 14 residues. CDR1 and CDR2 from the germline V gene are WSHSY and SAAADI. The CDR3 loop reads CASSAQGGHQPQHF. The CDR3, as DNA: TGCGCCAGCAGTGCTCAGGGGGGGCATCAGCCCCAGCATTTT.

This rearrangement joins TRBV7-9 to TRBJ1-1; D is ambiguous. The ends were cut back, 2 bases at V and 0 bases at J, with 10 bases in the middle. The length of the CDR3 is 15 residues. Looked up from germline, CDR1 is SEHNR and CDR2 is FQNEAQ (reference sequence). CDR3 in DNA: TGTGCCAGCAGCTTACTCGGCCAGATGAACACTGAAGCTTTCTTT. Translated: CASSLLGQMNTEAFF.

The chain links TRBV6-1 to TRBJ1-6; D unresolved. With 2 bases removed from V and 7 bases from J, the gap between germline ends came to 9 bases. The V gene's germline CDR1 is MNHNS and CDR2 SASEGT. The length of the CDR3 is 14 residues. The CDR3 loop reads CASSERTGNSPLHF. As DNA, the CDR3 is TGTGCCAGCAGTGAACGAACGGGGAATTCACCCCTCCACTTT.

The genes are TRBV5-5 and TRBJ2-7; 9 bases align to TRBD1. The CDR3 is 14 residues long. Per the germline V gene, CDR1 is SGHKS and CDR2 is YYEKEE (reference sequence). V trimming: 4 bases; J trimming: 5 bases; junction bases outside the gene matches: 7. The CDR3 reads CASSAGTGYHEQYF. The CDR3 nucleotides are TGTGCCAGCAGCGCCGGGACAGGGTACCACGAGCAGTACTTC.

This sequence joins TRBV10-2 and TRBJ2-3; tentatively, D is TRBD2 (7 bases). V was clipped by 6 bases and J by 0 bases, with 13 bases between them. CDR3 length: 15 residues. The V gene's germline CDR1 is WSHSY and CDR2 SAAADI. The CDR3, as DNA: TGCGCCAGCAGGATAGGCGGGGGCAGCACAGATACGCAGTATTTT. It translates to CASRIGGGSTDTQYF.

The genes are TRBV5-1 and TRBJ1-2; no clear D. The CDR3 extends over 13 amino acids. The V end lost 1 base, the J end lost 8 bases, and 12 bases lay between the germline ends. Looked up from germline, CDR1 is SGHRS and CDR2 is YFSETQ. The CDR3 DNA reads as TGCGCCAGCAGCTTGACAGAAGGCCGGGGCTACACCTTC. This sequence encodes CASSLTEGRGYTF. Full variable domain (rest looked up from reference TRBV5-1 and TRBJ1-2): KAGVTQTPRYLIKTRGQQVTLSCSPISGHRSVSWYQQTPGQGLQFLFEYFSETQRNKGNFPGRFSGRQFSNSRSEMNVSTLELGDSALYLCASSLTEGRGYTFGSGTRLTVV.

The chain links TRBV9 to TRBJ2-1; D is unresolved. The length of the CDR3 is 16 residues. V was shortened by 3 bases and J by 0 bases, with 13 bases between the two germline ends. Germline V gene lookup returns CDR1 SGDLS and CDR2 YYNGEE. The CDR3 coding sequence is TGTGCCAGCAGCGGAAAACTCGAGAGCTCCTACAATGAGCAGTTCTTC. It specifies CASSGKLESSYNEQFF.

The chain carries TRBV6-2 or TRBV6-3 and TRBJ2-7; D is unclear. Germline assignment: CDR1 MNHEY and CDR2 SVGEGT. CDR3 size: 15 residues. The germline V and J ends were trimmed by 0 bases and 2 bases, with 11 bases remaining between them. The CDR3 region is CASSYSDPRAYEQYF. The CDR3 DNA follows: TGTGCCAGCAGTTACTCGGACCCCCGGGCCTACGAGCAGTACTTC.

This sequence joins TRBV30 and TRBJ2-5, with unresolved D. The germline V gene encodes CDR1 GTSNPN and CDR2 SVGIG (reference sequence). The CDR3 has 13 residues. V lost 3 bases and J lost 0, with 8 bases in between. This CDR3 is CAWSRRNQETQYF. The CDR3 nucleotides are TGTGCCTGGAGCAGACGCAACCAAGAGACCCAGTACTTC. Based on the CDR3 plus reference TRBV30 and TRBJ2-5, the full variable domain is SQTIHQWPATLVQPVGSPLSLECTVEGTSNPNLYWYRQAAGRGLQLLFYSVGIGQISSEVPQNLSASRPQDRQFILSSKKLLLSDSGFYLCAWSRRNQETQYFGPGTRLLVL.

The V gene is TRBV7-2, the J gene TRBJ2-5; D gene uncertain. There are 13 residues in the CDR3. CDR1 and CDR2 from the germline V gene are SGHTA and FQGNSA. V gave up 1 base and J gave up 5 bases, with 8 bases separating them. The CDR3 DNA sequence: TGTGCCAGCAGCTTAGTGCACGGGGAGACCCAGTACTTC. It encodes CASSLVHGETQYF.

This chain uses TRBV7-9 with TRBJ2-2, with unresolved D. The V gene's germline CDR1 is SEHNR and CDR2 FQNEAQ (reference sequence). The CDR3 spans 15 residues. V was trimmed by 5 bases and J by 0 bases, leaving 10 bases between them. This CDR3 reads CASSALGANTGELFF. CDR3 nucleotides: TGTGCCAGCAGCGCCCTCGGAGCGAACACCGGGGAGCTGTTTTTT.